These 10 T cell receptor beta chains share one sample of origin, sequenced in a study of STAT5B mutations in CD4+ large granular lymphocyte leukemia. The repertoire was sequenced with immunoSEQ multiplex PCR; TCRdb's copy has only in-frame clones and lacks some. Of around 26,000 clones listed, roughly 69% are singletons. Sequencing was performed on CD4+ T cells from blood buffy coats. Source of these receptors: a human donor in good health.

The V gene is TRBV5-4, the J gene TRBJ2-1; TRBD1 is a possible D gene (6 bases). Deletions cut 4 bases from V and 4 bases from J, with 15 bases between. Germline V CDR1 and CDR2: SGHNT, YYREEE (reference sequence). The CDR3 consists of 15 residues. CDR3 DNA sequence: TGTGCCAGCAGCCGGGACACCCAAGTATACAATGAGCAGTTCTTC. Its translation is CASSRDTQVYNEQFF.

Here the CDR3 DNA reads TGTGCCAGCAGGCACCGGGACAGAAACACTGAAGCTTTCTTT. It translates to CASRHRDRNTEAFF. J is TRBJ1-1 and V is TRBV27; 7 nucleotides line up with TRBD1. Germline values: CDR1 MNHEY, CDR2 SMNVEV (reference sequence). The CDR3 has 14 amino acids. V gave up 6 bases and J gave up 2 bases; unmatched junction bases: 6.

Of note for this clone: Germline is not matched at one junction end, which may reflect a read error. The chain recombines TRBV5-1 with TRBJ2-1, with TRBD2 matching over 12 bases. Germline loops: CDR1 SGHRS, CDR2 YFSETQ. The CDR3 spans 14 residues. CDR3 nucleotide sequence: TGCGCCAGCAGCTTGGGACTAGCGGGGGTGATTTCGATCTTC. This sequence encodes CASSLGLAGVISIF.

V gene TRBV7-2 combines with J gene TRBJ1-2, with D perhaps matching TRBD1 (5 bases). The V end was cut by 5 bases, the J end by 6 bases, with 16 bases between. Germline V CDR1 and CDR2: SGHTA, FQGNSA. There are 14 residues in the CDR3. As DNA, the CDR3 is TGTGCCAGCAGCCCAGAGCCAGGGTCAAATGGCTACACCTTC. This codes for CASSPEPGSNGYTF.

The V and J genes are TRBV4-2 and TRBJ2-5, with D unresolved. Deletions cut 1 base from V and 4 bases from J, with 13 bases between. The CDR3 loop spans 15 amino acids. Germline V gene lookup returns CDR1 LGHNA and CDR2 YNFKEQ. CDR3 amino acids: CASSQARANSETQYF. In DNA, the CDR3 is TGTGCCAGCAGCCAAGCACGGGCTAACTCAGAGACCCAGTACTTC.

CDR3 sequence reads: CASSRTPTSGSSYEQYF. DNA of the CDR3: TGTGCCAGCAGCCGTACGCCCACTAGCGGATCCTCCTACGAGCAGTACTTC. V is TRBV27 and J is TRBJ2-7; 8 bases fit TRBD2. Germline values: CDR1 MNHEY, CDR2 SMNVEV (reference sequence). The CDR3 is made up of 17 amino acids. With V trimmed by 6 bases and J by 0 bases, 13 bases remained unmatched.

This chain joins TRBV9 and TRBJ1-1; D perhaps matches TRBD1 (6 bases). Germline CDR1 is SGDLS and CDR2 is YYNGEE. Trimming removed 4 bases at V and 0 bases at J, with 13 bases between. This CDR3 spans 15 amino acids. CDR3 loop: CASSPRQAMNTEAFF. Here the CDR3 DNA reads TGTGCCAGCAGCCCCCGACAGGCGATGAACACTGAAGCTTTCTTT. Variable domain in full (rest from reference TRBV9 and TRBJ1-1): DSGVTQTPKHLITATGQRVTLRCSPRSGDLSVYWYQQSLDQGLQFLIQYYNGEERAKGNILERFSAQQFPDLHSELNLSSLELGDSALYFCASSPRQAMNTEAFFGQGTRLTVV.

V gene TRBV30 combines with J gene TRBJ1-4; D ambiguous. Germline V lookup: CDR1 GTSNPN, CDR2 SVGIG (reference sequence). CDR3 length equals 13 residues. Deletions cut 6 bases from V and 4 bases from J, with 12 bases between. This CDR3 is CACRRWDNEKLFF. CDR3 nucleotides: TGTGCCTGTAGGAGATGGGATAATGAAAAACTGTTTTTT.

This chain links TRBV19 with TRBJ1-4; the D gene is possibly TRBD1 (5 bases). Deletions cut 4 bases from V and 7 bases from J, with 13 bases between. This CDR3 comprises 14 residues. Germline-derived CDR1 and CDR2 are LNHDA and SQIVND (reference sequence). CDR3 region: CASSSGAGGEKLFF. The CDR3 DNA is TGTGCCAGTAGTAGCGGGGCCGGGGGTGAAAAACTGTTTTTT.

The chain uses TRBV5-6 and TRBJ2-3; 7 bases are shared with TRBD2. With V trimmed by 0 bases and J by 3 bases, 1 base remained unmatched. The CDR3 contains 14 residues. Germline V gene sequence: CDR1 SGHDT, CDR2 YYEEEE. CDR3 in DNA: TGTGCCAGCAGCTTGGGGGGAGGGACAGATACGCAGTATTTT. Translation gives CASSLGGGTDTQYF.